This TCR beta chain was recovered during a study of blood T cell repertoires in COVID-19. Germline V gives CDR1 SGHDT, CDR2 YYEEEE. Deletions cut 4 bases from V and 3 bases from J, with 17 bases between. The CDR3 is 15 residues long. Profiled with immunoSEQ multiplex PCR; TCRdb holds only in-frame clones, not every one. The repertoire holds roughly 170,000 clones, with roughly 86% as singletons. This clonotype was sampled from a man aged 40-50 years with active or convalescent COVID-19. The source material was peripheral blood. The V and J genes are TRBV5-6 and TRBJ2-7, with D perhaps matching TRBD2 (6 bases). CDR3 amino acids: CASSRALTGDYEQYF. The CDR3 DNA reads as TGTGCCAGCAGCCGGGCCCTAACGGGGGACTACGAGCAGTACTTC. Looking up the rest from reference TRBV5-6 and TRBJ2-7 gives the full variable domain: DAGVTQSPTHLIKTRGQQVTLRCSPKSGHDTVSWYQQALGQGPQFIFQYYEEEERQRGNFPDRFSGHQFPNYSSELNVNALLLGDSALYLCASSRALTGDYEQYFGPGTRLTVT.